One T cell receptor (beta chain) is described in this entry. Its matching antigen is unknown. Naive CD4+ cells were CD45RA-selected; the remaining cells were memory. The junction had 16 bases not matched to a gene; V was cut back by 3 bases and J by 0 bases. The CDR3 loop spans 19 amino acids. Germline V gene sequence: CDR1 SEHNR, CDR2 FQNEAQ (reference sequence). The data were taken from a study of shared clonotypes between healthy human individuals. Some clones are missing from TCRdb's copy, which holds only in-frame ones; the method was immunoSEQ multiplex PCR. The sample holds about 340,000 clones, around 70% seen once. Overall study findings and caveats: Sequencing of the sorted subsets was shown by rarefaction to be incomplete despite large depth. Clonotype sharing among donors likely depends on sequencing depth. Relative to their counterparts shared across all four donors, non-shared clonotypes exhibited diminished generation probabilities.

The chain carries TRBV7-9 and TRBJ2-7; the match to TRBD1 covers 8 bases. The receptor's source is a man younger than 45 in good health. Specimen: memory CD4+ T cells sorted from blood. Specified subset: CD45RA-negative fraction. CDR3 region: CASSLYQGAGIAGSYEQYF. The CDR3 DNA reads TGTGCCAGCAGCTTGTATCAGGGGGCCGGTATTGCCGGCTCCTACGAGCAGTACTTC.